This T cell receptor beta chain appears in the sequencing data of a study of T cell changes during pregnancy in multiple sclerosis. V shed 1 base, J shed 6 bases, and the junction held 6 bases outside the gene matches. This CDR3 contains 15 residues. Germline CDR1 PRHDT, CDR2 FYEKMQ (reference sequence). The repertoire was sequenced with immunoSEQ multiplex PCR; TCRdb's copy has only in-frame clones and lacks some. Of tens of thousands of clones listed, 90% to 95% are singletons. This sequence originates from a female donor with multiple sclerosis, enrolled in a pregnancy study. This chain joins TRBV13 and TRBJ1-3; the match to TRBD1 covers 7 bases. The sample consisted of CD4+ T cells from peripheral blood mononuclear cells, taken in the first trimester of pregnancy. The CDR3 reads CASSLDDREENTIYF. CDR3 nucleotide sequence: TGTGCCAGCAGCTTAGATGACAGGGAGGAAAACACCATATATTTT. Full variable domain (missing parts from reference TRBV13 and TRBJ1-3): AAGVIQSPRHLIKEKRETATLKCYPIPRHDTVYWYQQGPGQDPQFLISFYEKMQSDKGSIPDRFSAQQFSDYHSELNMSSLELGDSALYFCASSLDDREENTIYFGEGSWLTVV.